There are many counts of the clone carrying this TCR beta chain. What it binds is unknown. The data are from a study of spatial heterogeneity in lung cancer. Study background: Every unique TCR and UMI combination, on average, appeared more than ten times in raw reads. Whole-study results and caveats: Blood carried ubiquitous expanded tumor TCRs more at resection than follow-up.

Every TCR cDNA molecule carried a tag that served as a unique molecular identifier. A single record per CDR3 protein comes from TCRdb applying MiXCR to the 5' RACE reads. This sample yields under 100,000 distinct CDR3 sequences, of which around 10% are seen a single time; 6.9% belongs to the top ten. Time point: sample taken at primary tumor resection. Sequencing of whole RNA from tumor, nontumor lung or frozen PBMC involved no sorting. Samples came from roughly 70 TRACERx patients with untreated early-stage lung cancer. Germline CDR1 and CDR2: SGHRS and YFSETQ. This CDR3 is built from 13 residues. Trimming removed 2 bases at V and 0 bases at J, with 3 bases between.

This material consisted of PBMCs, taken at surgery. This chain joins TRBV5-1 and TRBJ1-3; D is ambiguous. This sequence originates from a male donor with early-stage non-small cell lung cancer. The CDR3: CASSFRSGNTIYF. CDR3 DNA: TGCGCCAGCAGCTTTCGCTCTGGAAACACCATATATTTT.